This T cell receptor (beta chain) was sequenced in a study of OX40 agonist ivuxolimab in advanced cancers. Study-wide context: Dose-escalation patients were diagnosed with hepatocellular carcinoma, melanoma, renal cell cancer or head and neck cancer. Prior checkpoint blockade (anti-PD-1, anti-PD-L1 or anti-CTLA-4) was permitted; less than 45% had it.

Study-wide points: At 0.1 to 3.0 mg/kg and by week 6, CD4+ and CD8+ T cells in the blood had expanded clonally.

Repertoires were generated with immunoSEQ multiplex PCR, while TCRdb's copy carries only in-frame clones and drops some. The sample records approximately 40,000 clones, about 80% being singletons. Comment on this clone: Its antigen is as yet unknown.

Trimming shortened V by 1 base and J by 4 bases, and 11 bases separated the two germline ends. CDR3 length: 15 amino acids. CDR1 is MNHNS, CDR2 SASEGT, per germline. The specimen comprised CD4+ or CD8+ T cells sorted from blood, sampled in a trial of the OX40 agonist ivuxolimab. The chain couples TRBV6-1 to TRBJ2-1; the D gene is possibly TRBD1 (6 bases). The sequence derives from an adult with an advanced solid tumor such as melanoma, head and neck, liver or kidney cancer. The DNA of the CDR3 is TGTGCCAGCAGTGAAGAGACAGGTCCTTACAATGAGCAGTTCTTC. Amino acids: CASSEETGPYNEQFF.